This section outlines one T cell receptor beta chain sequence together with its context. Only in-frame clones appear in the TCRdb table, and some are missing; sequencing was by immunoSEQ multiplex PCR. The data hold roughly 77,000 clones, with approximately 73% observed a single time. This entry belongs to a study of blood T cell repertoires in COVID-19. The source material was peripheral blood. The TCR was taken from a man aged 60 to 75 with COVID-19, enrolled during active disease.

CDR3 bases: TGTGTCAGAAGCCCAGGGACAGGAGGCACTGAAGCTTTCTTT. This codes for CVRSPGTGGTEAFF. This chain joins TRBV7-5 and TRBJ1-1; TRBD1, the table's D call, was not compared with the DNA. TRBV7-5 constitutes a pseudogene. The CDR3 has 14 residues.